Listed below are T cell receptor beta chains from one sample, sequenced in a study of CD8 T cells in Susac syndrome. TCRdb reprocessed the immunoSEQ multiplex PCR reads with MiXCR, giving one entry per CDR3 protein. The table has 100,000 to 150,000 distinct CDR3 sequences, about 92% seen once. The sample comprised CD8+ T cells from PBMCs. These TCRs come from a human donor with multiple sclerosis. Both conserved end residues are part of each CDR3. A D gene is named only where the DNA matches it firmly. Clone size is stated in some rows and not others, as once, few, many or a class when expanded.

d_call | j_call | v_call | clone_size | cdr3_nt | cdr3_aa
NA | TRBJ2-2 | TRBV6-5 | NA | TGTGCCAGCAGCCTCGGGGACGGGGTTGAGCTGTTTTTT | CASSLGDGVELFF
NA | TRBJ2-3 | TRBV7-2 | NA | TGTGCCAGCAGCTTCGAGGGGCTCAGCACAGATACGCAGTATTTT | CASSFEGLSTDTQYF
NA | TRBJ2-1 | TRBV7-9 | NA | TGTGCCAGCAGCTTCGAGCGGTCAGGCTCCTACAATGAGCAGTTCTTC | CASSFERSGSYNEQFF
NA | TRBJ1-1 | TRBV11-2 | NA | TGTGCCAGCAGCGGGGGGGTAGTAGCTGAAGCTTTCTTT | CASSGGVVAEAFF
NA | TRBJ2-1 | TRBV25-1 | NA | TGTGCCACCCGCCTCCCGGGGCGACGTGCGGAGCAGTTCTTC | CATRLPGRRAEQFF
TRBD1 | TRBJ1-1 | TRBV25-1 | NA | TGTGCCAGCAGTGAGGCGACAGGGAGGGACACTGAAGCTTTCTTT | CASSEATGRDTEAFF
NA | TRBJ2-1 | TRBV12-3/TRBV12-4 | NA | TGTGCCAGCAGCCCTCTAGCGAATGAGCAGTTCTTC | CASSPLANEQFF
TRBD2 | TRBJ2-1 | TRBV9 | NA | TGTGCCAGCAGCGTGCTAGCGGGAGGGGATCTTTCCTACAATGAGCAGTTCTTC | CASSVLAGGDLSYNEQFF
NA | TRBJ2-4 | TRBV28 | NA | TGTGCCAGCAGTTTACCCTCTGGGCGTCTAGCCAAAAACATTCAGTACTTC | CASSLPSGRLAKNIQYF
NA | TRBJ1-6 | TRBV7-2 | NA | TGTGCCAGCCTCCCTACCAGGAGGGACGTTTATAATTCACCCCTCCACTTT | CASLPTRRDVYNSPLHF
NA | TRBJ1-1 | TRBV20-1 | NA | TGCAGTGCTAGGGGCAGGGGAAGGACTGAAGCTTTCTTT | CSARGRGRTEAFF
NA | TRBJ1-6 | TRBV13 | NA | TGTGCCAGCAGATCTGCTCGGAGGGACGCCTATAATTCACCCCTCCACTTT | CASRSARRDAYNSPLHF
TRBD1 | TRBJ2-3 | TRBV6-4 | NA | TGTGCCAGCAGTGAGGGACAGGCCACAGATACGCAGTATTTT | CASSEGQATDTQYF
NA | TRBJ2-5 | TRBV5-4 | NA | TGTGCCAGCAGCTGGGGAGGGGGCGTGCAAGAGACCCAGTACTTC | CASSWGGGVQETQYF
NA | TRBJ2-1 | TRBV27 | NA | TGTGCCAGCAGATCGACGGAGCTGAGAAACTACAATGAGCAGTTCTTC | CASRSTELRNYNEQFF
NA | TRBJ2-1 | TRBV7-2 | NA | TGTGCCAGCAGCTTTAACAGGGAGAATGAGCAGTTCTTC | CASSFNRENEQFF
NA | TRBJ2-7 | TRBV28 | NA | TGTGCCAGCACCCCGGGCACATACTACGAGCAGTACTTC | CASTPGTYYEQYF
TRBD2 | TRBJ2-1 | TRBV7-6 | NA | TGTGCCAGCAGCACTAGGACTAGCGGGGCCCTTGAGAGTGAGCAGTTCTTC | CASSTRTSGALESEQFF
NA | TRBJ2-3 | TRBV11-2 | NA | TGTGCCAGCAGCTTGGCCCAGGGAGCAGCGTGGGCAGATACGCAGTATTTT | CASSLAQGAAWADTQYF
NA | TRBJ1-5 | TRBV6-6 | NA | TGTGCCGCATCCCGGAGGGGGTTTCAGCCCCAGCATTTT | CAASRRGFQPQHF
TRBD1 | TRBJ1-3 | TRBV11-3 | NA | TGTGCCAGCAGCCGACAGGGGTCTGGAAACACCATATATTTT | CASSRQGSGNTIYF
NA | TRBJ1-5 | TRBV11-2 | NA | TGTGCCAGCAGCGCGAGTCCCGGACAGCCCCAGCATTTT | CASSASPGQPQHF
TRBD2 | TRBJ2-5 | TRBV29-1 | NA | TGCAGCGTACGCGGACTAGCGGGGGGACAAGAGACCCAGTACTTC | CSVRGLAGGQETQYF
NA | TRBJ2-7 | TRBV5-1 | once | TGCGCCAGCAGCTTGGAATCCGCGTGGACCTACGAGCAGTACTTC | CASSLESAWTYEQYF
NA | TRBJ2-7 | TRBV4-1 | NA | TGCGCCAGCAGCCTTACACGGAGCTACGAGCAGTACTTC | CASSLTRSYEQYF
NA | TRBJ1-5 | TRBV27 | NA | TGTGCCAGCAGTTTATCAGGTGATCAGCCCCAGCATTTT | CASSLSGDQPQHF
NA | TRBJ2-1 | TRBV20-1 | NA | TGCAGTGCTCATCCACGGGACTTGGGTTCCAATGAGCAGTTCTTC | CSAHPRDLGSNEQFF
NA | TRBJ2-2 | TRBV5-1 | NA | TGCGCCAGCAGCCGATCCATGAACACCGGGGAGCTGTTTTTT | CASSRSMNTGELFF
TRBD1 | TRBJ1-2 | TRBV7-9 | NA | TGTGCCAGCAGCCCCGACCGCTTGACAGGGAACTATGGCTACACCTTC | CASSPDRLTGNYGYTF
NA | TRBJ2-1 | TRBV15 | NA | TGTGCCACCAGCAGAGATCGGGAGAACAATGAGCAGTTCTTC | CATSRDRENNEQFF
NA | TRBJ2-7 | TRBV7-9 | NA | TGTGCCAGCAGCTCCCTTGGGTTAAGCGAGCAGTACTTC | CASSSLGLSEQYF
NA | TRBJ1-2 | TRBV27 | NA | TGTGCCAGCGGACTTGGGGGGTACGGCTACACCTTC | CASGLGGYGYTF
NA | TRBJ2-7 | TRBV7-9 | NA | TGTGCCAGCAGCTTTGACAGCTTGTACGAGCAGTACTTC | CASSFDSLYEQYF
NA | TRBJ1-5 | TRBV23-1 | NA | TGCGCCAGCAGTCCGCGGCGGGTGAGGAGGGGAGGGAGCAATCAGCCCCAGCATTTT | CASSPRRVRRGGSNQPQHF
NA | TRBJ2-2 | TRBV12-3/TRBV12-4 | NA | TGTGCCAGCAGTCGCCCGGGGGCCTCGAACACCGGGGAGCTGTTTTTT | CASSRPGASNTGELFF
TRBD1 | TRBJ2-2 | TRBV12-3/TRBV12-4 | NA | TGTGCCAGCAGTCCCAGGACAGGGAGAGGGAACACCGGGGAGCTGTTTTTT | CASSPRTGRGNTGELFF